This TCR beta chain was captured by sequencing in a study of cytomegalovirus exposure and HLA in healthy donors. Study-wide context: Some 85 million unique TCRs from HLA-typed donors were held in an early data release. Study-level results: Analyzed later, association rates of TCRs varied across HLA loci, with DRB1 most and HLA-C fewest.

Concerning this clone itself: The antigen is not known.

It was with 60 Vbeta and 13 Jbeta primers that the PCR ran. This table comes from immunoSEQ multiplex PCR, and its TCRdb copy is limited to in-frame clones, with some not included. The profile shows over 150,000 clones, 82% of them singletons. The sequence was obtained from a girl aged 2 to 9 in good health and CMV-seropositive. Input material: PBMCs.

CDR3 sequence (DNA): TGTGCCACAATCCAGGGGGCTTACGAGCAGTACTTC. It yields the protein CATIQGAYEQYF. The J gene is TRBJ2-7, the V gene TRBV6-1; 8 bases fit TRBD1. This CDR3 is 12 amino acids long. In germline, CDR1 is MNHNS, CDR2 SASEGT. Trimming at V came to 10 bases and at J to 4 bases, leaving 6 bases not matched to a gene.